The 27 T cell receptor beta chains below all came from one sample that was sequenced in a study of CD8 T cells in ankylosing spondylitis. Each CDR3 protein gets one entry after TCRdb re-called the 5' RACE reads with MiXCR. The repertoire has roughly 250,000 distinct CDR3 sequences, less than 10% of them found once; the top ten carry under 7.5%. Sequencing input: blood, either unsorted or a sorted T cell fraction (not recorded which). These receptor sequences come from a male donor with ankylosing spondylitis or in good health (not recorded which).

Ten or more counts support this clonotype. The chain couples TRBV20-1 to TRBJ2-5; 7 nucleotides match TRBD2. Germline-derived CDR1 and CDR2 are DFQATT and SNEGSKA (reference sequence). Trimming at V came to 6 bases and at J to 4 bases, leaving 5 bases not matched to a gene. The CDR3 is 12 amino acids. The CDR3 is CSASGERETQYF. In nucleotides, the CDR3 is TGCAGTGCCAGCGGGGAGAGAGAGACCCAGTACTTC.

This clonotype was seen a few times. The chain links TRBV20-1 to TRBJ1-5, with TRBD1 as a possible D gene (5 bases). Trimming took off 6 bases at V and 6 bases at J, with 21 bases between the two ends. CDR1 DFQATT and CDR2 SNEGSKA come from the germline V gene (reference sequence). This CDR3 spans 15 amino acids. For the CDR3, the DNA is TGCAGTGCAACCACGTTTCAGGGTAGAAGTCAGCCCCAGCATTTT. Its protein is CSATTFQGRSQPQHF.

The J gene is TRBJ2-7, the V gene TRBV7-2; D is perhaps TRBD2 (6 bases). CDR1 SGHTA and CDR2 FQGNSA come from the germline V gene. Trimming shortened V by 3 bases and J by 2 bases, and 8 bases separated the two germline ends. This CDR3 has 13 residues. CDR3 nucleotides: TGTGCCAGCAGCTTCGGGGGACCCTACGAGCAGTACTTC. Translation: CASSFGGPYEQYF.

This clonotype was detected many times. V is TRBV7-3 and J is TRBJ1-6; 9 bases map to TRBD1. Trimming took 4 bases from V and 10 from J; bases not matched to a gene: 5. The CDR3 runs to 14 residues. Germline CDR1 SGHTA, CDR2 FQGTGA. The CDR3 nucleotides read TGTGCCAGCAGCTCGACAGGGGGGCGGTCACCCCTCCACTTT. Protein product: CASSSTGGRSPLHF. Full variable domain (outside the CDR3, taken from reference TRBV7-3 and TRBJ1-6): GAGVSQTPSNKVTEKGKYVELRCDPISGHTALYWYRQSLGQGPEFLIYFQGTGAADDSGLPNDRFFAVRPEGSVSTLKIQRTERGDSAVYLCASSSTGGRSPLHFGNGTRLTVT.

Ten or more counts support this clonotype. The chain joins TRBV25-1 to TRBJ2-2; D unresolved. This CDR3 comprises 13 residues. Germline V gene sequence: CDR1 MGHDK, CDR2 SYGVNS. Between the trimmed V and J ends, which lost 4 bases and 3 bases, there was a span of 6 bases. CDR3 sequence reads: CASSGIYTGELFF. CDR3 DNA: TGTGCCAGCAGTGGGATTTACACCGGGGAGCTGTTTTTT.

This clonotype was counted only a few times. The chain joins TRBV5-1 to TRBJ2-1; 7 nucleotides match TRBD1. This CDR3 has 15 amino acids. Trimming removed 6 bases from V and 2 bases from J; junction bases left unmatched: 8. Germline CDR1 SGHRS, CDR2 YFSETQ. CDR3 in DNA: TGCGCCAGCAAGGTAGGGGGCCTAACCTACAATGAGCAGTTCTTC. Protein sequence: CASKVGGLTYNEQFF.

This clonotype has at least ten counts. J is TRBJ1-6 and V is TRBV7-6; a possible D gene is TRBD1 (6 bases). The CDR3 runs 15 residues. The V end lost 8 bases, the J end lost 7 bases, and 18 bases lay between the germline ends. Germline V gene data show CDR1 as SGHVS and CDR2 as FNYEAQ. The CDR3 DNA reads TGTGCCAGCCGACAGGACAGCGGGCCAAATTCACCCCTCCACTTT. This gives the protein CASRQDSGPNSPLHF. Filled out from reference TRBV7-6 and TRBJ1-6, the complete variable domain reads GAGVSQSPRYKVTKRGQDVALRCDPISGHVSLYWYRQALGQGPEFLTYFNYEAQQDKSGLPNDRFSAERPEGSISTLTIQRTEQRDSAMYRCASRQDSGPNSPLHFGNGTRLTVT.

This clonotype was counted ten times or more. V gene TRBV4-2 combines with J gene TRBJ2-1, with unresolved D. The CDR3 totals 16 residues. CDR1 and CDR2 from the germline V gene are LGHNA and YNFKEQ. With 0 bases removed from V and 5 bases from J, the gap between germline ends came to 14 bases. CDR3 coding DNA: TGTGCCAGCAGCCAAGAATCAGGAAGGCCGGACAATGAGCAGTTCTTC. This translates into CASSQESGRPDNEQFF.

The V and J genes are TRBV6-2 or TRBV6-3 and TRBJ1-6; D might be TRBD1 (5 bases). Looked up from germline, CDR1 is MNHEY and CDR2 is SVGEGT. Trimming left V 6 bases short and J 8 bases short, with 20 bases between. The CDR3 loop spans 16 amino acids. CDR3 region: CASSPTPKGFYSPLHF. CDR3 sequence (DNA): TGTGCCAGCAGCCCTACACCTAAGGGGTTTTATTCACCCCTCCACTTT.

This clonotype was counted only a few times. The chain combines TRBV20-1 with TRBJ2-7; TRBD1 matches at 9 bases. V was clipped by 1 base and J by 6 bases; unmatched bases: 7. The germline CDR1 and CDR2 sequences are DFQATT and SNEGSKA (reference sequence). The CDR3 loop spans 14 amino acids. The CDR3 bases are TGCAGTGCTAGAGCAGGGACAGGGCCGGGCGAGCAGTACTTC. Amino acid sequence: CSARAGTGPGEQYF.

The rearrangement joins TRBV19 to TRBJ1-3; D gene unclear. Trimming took 5 bases from V and 0 from J, leaving 11 bases between them. Per the germline V gene, CDR1 is LNHDA and CDR2 is SQIVND (reference sequence). The CDR3 contains 15 residues. DNA for the CDR3: TGTGCCAGTAGTGCCACACGTCGCTCTGGAAACACCATATATTTT. This encodes CASSATRRSGNTIYF.

This clonotype was recorded many times. The rearrangement joins TRBV7-9 to TRBJ1-1; weak D call: TRBD1 (5 bases). CDR1 and CDR2 (germline): SEHNR, FQNEAQ (reference sequence). There are 15 residues in the CDR3. The ends were cut back, 5 bases at V and 1 base at J, with 14 bases in the middle. In nucleotides, the CDR3 is TGTGCCAGCAGCCCCTCCAATGACAGGAACACTGAAGCTTTCTTT. It specifies CASSPSNDRNTEAFF.

Note on this clonotype: A much bigger clone sits one base away, suggesting this may be a read error. The rearrangement uses TRBV10-3 and TRBJ2-4; D might be TRBD1 or TRBD2, each matching 6 bases. Looked up from germline, CDR1 is ENHRY and CDR2 is SYGVKD. The CDR3 has 15 residues. CDR3 bases: TGTGCCATCAGTGACTCTGGGACGACGGGGGACATTAAGTACTTC. Encoded protein: CAISDSGTTGDIKYF.

This clonotype was counted only a few times. The chain employs TRBV20-1 and TRBJ2-1; 12 nucleotides agree with TRBD2. The germline CDR1 and CDR2 sequences are DFQATT and SNEGSKA (reference sequence). The CDR3 contains 14 residues. The ends lost 7 bases at V and 12 bases at J; junction bases unmatched: 13. The CDR3 DNA follows: TGCAGTGTGCCGGGACTAGCGGGTTCCAACGGGCAGTTCTTC. Encoded protein: CSVPGLAGSNGQFF.

This clonotype was seen many times. The genes are TRBV20-1 and TRBJ2-7, with D possibly matching TRBD1 (6 bases). Germline V gene sequence: CDR1 DFQATT, CDR2 SNEGSKA (reference sequence). The CDR3 runs 15 residues. The V end lost 3 bases, the J end lost 7 bases, and 22 bases lay between the germline ends. The CDR3: CSASDPRQAAGEQYF. CDR3 bases: TGCAGTGCTAGTGATCCGAGACAGGCGGCTGGGGAGCAGTACTTC.

In its sample, this clonotype was seen a few times. This rearrangement joins TRBV2 to TRBJ2-7; D uncertain. V was pared by 6 bases and J by 0 bases, with 6 bases between. The CDR3 is 12 amino acids. Germline V lookup: CDR1 SNHLY, CDR2 FYNNEI. The CDR3 region has the DNA TGTGCCAGCAGAAGCAACTCCTACGAGCAGTACTTC. Protein: CASRSNSYEQYF.

Remarks on this clonotype: This may come from a read error, since a much larger clone is one base off. The V gene is TRBV5-1, the J gene TRBJ2-5, with D perhaps TRBD1 or TRBD2 (6 bases each). The germline gives CDR1 SGHRS, CDR2 YFSETQ. The CDR3 covers 15 residues. CDR3 sequence reads: CASSTGGQYHETQYF. CDR3 in DNA: TGCGCCAGCAGTACCGGGGGCCAGTACCACGAGACCCAGTACTTC.

There are many counts of this clonotype. V and J are TRBV5-5 and TRBJ2-3, with unresolved D. The CDR3 consists of 10 residues. Germline CDR1 SGHKS, CDR2 YYEKEE (reference sequence). V lost 2 bases, J lost 6 bases, and 1 base lay in between. In DNA, the CDR3 is TGTGCCAGCAGCTTCGATACGCAGTATTTT. Amino acids: CASSFDTQYF.

This clonotype occurred many times. This chain uses TRBV20-1 with TRBJ2-5; 11 positions agree with TRBD2. Trimming at V came to 6 bases and at J to 4 bases, leaving 7 bases not matched to a gene. The CDR3 covers 14 residues. Germline V gene lookup returns CDR1 DFQATT and CDR2 SNEGSKA (reference sequence). In DNA form, the CDR3 reads TGCAGTGCGTATGGGACTAGCGGCCGAGAGACCCAGTACTTC. It yields the protein CSAYGTSGRETQYF.

This clonotype was picked up a small number of times. The chain recombines TRBV3-1 with TRBJ1-5; D unclear. Germline-derived CDR1 and CDR2 are LGHDT and YNNKEL (reference sequence). Trimming shortened V by 4 bases and J by 8 bases, and 9 bases separated the two germline ends. This CDR3 spans 12 amino acids. The CDR3 nucleotides read TGTGCCAGCAGCCGAGGTAATAAGCCCCAGCATTTT. Residues: CASSRGNKPQHF.

This clonotype has a count of ten or more. This rearrangement joins TRBV5-1 to TRBJ1-6; D is unclear. The germline V gene has CDR1 SGHRS and CDR2 YFSETQ. V lost 5 bases, J lost 7 bases, and 7 bases lay in between. The CDR3 runs to 12 residues. CDR3 bases: TGCGCCAGCAGAGGGCCAAATTCACCCCTCCACTTT. Its translation: CASRGPNSPLHF.

This clonotype has ten or more counts. The rearrangement uses TRBV20-1 and TRBJ2-7; D ambiguous. CDR1 DFQATT and CDR2 SNEGSKA come from the germline V gene (reference sequence). This CDR3 has 13 residues. The V end lost 6 bases, the J end lost 0 bases, and 12 bases lay between the germline ends. This chain's CDR3 is CSATSASSYEQYF. In DNA, the CDR3 is TGCAGTGCCACCAGCGCCAGCTCCTACGAGCAGTACTTC.

This clonotype was seen repeatedly, ten times or more. The V call is TRBV5-1, the J call TRBJ1-2, with a weak D call TRBD1 (5 bases). V lost 2 bases and J 5 bases, leaving 10 bases between the germline ends. The CDR3 contains 13 residues. CDR1 and CDR2 from the germline V gene are SGHRS and YFSETQ. CDR3 sequence: CASSFGAVYGYTF. The CDR3 DNA is TGCGCCAGCAGCTTCGGGGCTGTATATGGCTACACCTTC.

This clonotype was picked up a small number of times. V gene TRBV10-1 combines with J gene TRBJ2-3, with TRBD1 as a possible D gene (6 bases). CDR1 and CDR2 from the germline V gene are WNHNN and SYGVQD (reference sequence). V was clipped by 8 bases and J by 1 base, with 22 bases between them. This CDR3 has 17 amino acids. In DNA form, the CDR3 reads TGCGCCAGCGAAAGAAGACAGGTACCAGGTGGCACAGATACGCAGTATTTT. Encoded protein: CASERRQVPGGTDTQYF.

In its sample, this clonotype was seen a few times. The chain carries TRBV7-2 and TRBJ2-7; 9 nucleotides align to TRBD1. There are 17 residues in the CDR3. Trimming removed 2 bases from V and 0 bases from J; junction bases left unmatched: 8. Germline values: CDR1 SGHTA, CDR2 FQGNSA. The CDR3 spells CASSLSPGTGSSYEQYF. DNA for the CDR3: TGTGCCAGCAGCTTATCGCCGGGGACAGGGAGCTCCTACGAGCAGTACTTC.

The V gene is TRBV20-1, the J gene TRBJ1-1; a weak D match, TRBD1 (5 bases). Deletions cut 0 bases from V and 6 bases from J, with 11 bases between. The CDR3 sequence is 13 residues long. Germline assignment: CDR1 DFQATT and CDR2 SNEGSKA (reference sequence). In DNA form, the CDR3 reads TGCAGTGCTAGAGAGATGGGGCGCCCTGAAGCTTTCTTT. It encodes CSAREMGRPEAFF.

This clonotype has at least ten counts. The chain links TRBV11-2 to TRBJ1-1, with TRBD1 as a possible D gene (5 bases). Germline V gives CDR1 SGHAT, CDR2 FQNNGV. V was cut by 0 bases and J by 1 base, with 15 bases left in between. CDR3 length: 17 amino acids. CDR3 coding DNA: TGTGCCAGCAGCTTAGATCCCCTAGGTGGGGGGAACACTGAAGCTTTCTTT. Translation: CASSLDPLGGGNTEAFF. Based on the CDR3 plus reference TRBV11-2 and TRBJ1-1, the full variable domain is EAGVAQSPRYKIIEKRQSVAFWCNPISGHATLYWYQQILGQGPKLLIQFQNNGVVDDSQLPKDRFSAERLKGVDSTLKIQPAKLEDSAVYLCASSLDPLGGGNTEAFFGQGTRLTVV.